This T cell receptor beta chain was sequenced for a study of blood T cell repertoires in COVID-19. The CDR3 runs 15 residues. Losses at the gene ends were 4 bases for V and 1 base for J; bases not matched to a gene: 6. Germline V gene lookup returns CDR1 SGHNT and CDR2 YYREEE (reference sequence). How the authors handled the data: The authors estimated nucleated cell counts from reference gene primer amplification. Here immunoSEQ multiplex PCR was the method, and the copy in TCRdb shows in-frame clones only, minus some. The DNA gave D and trimming, while V, J and clone size come from that table. Here the sample spans over 350,000 clones, more than 85% being singletons.

This chain uses TRBV5-4 with TRBJ2-7, with 9 bases matching TRBD2. The sample comprised PBMCs or T cells enriched from blood (not recorded which). This sequence originates from a woman aged 40 to 55 who had been exposed to COVID-19. This CDR3 reads CASSRAGGSSYEQYF. CDR3 coding DNA: TGTGCCAGCAGCCGAGCGGGGGGTTCGTCCTACGAGCAGTACTTC.